The 6 T cell receptor beta chains reported below all come from one sample, sequenced in a study of shared clonotypes between healthy human individuals. Profiling relied on immunoSEQ multiplex PCR, and the TCRdb table lists in-frame clones only, not all of them. The sample lists about 2 million clones, about 94% seen once, with around 1.1% in the top ten. Terminally differentiated effector memory CD45RA+ cells were left out of the naive CD8 fraction, which was CD45RO-negative and positively selected for CCR7. The sequenced sample consisted of naive CD8+ T cells sorted from blood. The receptors stem from a young man in good health.

The CDR3 is CASSATPRDINYEQYF. CDR3 bases: TGCGCCAGCAGCGCAACACCCCGGGACATAAACTACGAGCAGTACTTC. This sequence joins TRBV4-1 and TRBJ2-7; D might be TRBD1 (6 bases). Germline loops: CDR1 MGHRA, CDR2 YSYEKL. Trimming stripped 5 bases from V and 3 bases from J, with 20 bases between. The CDR3 is 16 amino acids.

The chain joins TRBV28 to TRBJ2-1; 8 bases are shared with TRBD1. The CDR3 consists of 15 residues. V lost 5 bases to trimming and J lost 4 bases; unmatched junction nucleotides: 7. Germline values: CDR1 MDHEN, CDR2 SYDVKM. The CDR3 nucleotides are TGTGCCAGCAGTGATGGACAGGGCAGATACAATGAGCAGTTCTTC. This translates into CASSDGQGRYNEQFF.

This chain links TRBV28 with TRBJ2-7; no clear D. The CDR3 contains 15 residues. Germline values: CDR1 MDHEN, CDR2 SYDVKM. The V gene lost 2 bases and the J gene lost 4 bases, with 15 bases spanning the gap. The CDR3, as DNA: TGTGCCAGCAGTTTACGCCCAGAGAATATGTACGAGCAGTACTTC. This codes for CASSLRPENMYEQYF.

The chain is built from TRBV2 and TRBJ2-7; D gene uncertain. V shed 3 bases and J shed 2 bases, with 11 bases lying between them. Germline assignment: CDR1 SNHLY and CDR2 FYNNEI. The CDR3 has 14 residues. CDR3 in amino acids: CASSDSHGPYEQYF. CDR3 DNA sequence: TGTGCCAGCAGTGATAGTCACGGACCCTACGAGCAGTACTTC.

A single count supports this clone. The rearrangement joins TRBV7-9 to TRBJ2-7, with D possibly matching TRBD1 (5 bases). Germline V gives CDR1 SEHNR, CDR2 FQNEAQ (reference sequence). V lost 0 bases, J lost 3 bases, and 9 bases lay in between. The CDR3 totals 14 residues. CDR3 sequence: CASSLASRDYEQYF. Here the CDR3 DNA reads TGTGCCAGCAGCTTAGCCTCCAGGGACTACGAGCAGTACTTC. Combining the CDR3 with reference TRBV7-9 and TRBJ2-7 gives the whole variable domain DTGVSQNPRHKITKRGQNVTFRCDPISEHNRLYWYRQTLGQGPEFLTYFQNEAQLEKSRLLSDRFSAERPKGSFSTLEIQRTEQGDSAMYLCASSLASRDYEQYFGPGTRLTVT.

CDR3 DNA sequence: TGTGCCAGCAGCTTATCGCGCGGGATCTCCTACGAGCAGTACTTC. Translated, it gives CASSLSRGISYEQYF. The chain employs TRBV7-2 and TRBJ2-7, with TRBD2 as a possible D gene (6 bases). With 2 bases removed from V and 0 bases from J, the gap between germline ends came to 11 bases. CDR1 and CDR2 (germline): SGHTA, FQGNSA. This CDR3 comprises 15 residues. Drawing the rest from reference TRBV7-2 and TRBJ2-7, the complete variable domain is GAGVSQSPSNKVTEKGKDVELRCDPISGHTALYWYRQSLGQGLEFLIYFQGNSAPDKSGLPSDRFSAERTGGSVSTLTIQRTQQEDSAVYLCASSLSRGISYEQYFGPGTRLTVT.